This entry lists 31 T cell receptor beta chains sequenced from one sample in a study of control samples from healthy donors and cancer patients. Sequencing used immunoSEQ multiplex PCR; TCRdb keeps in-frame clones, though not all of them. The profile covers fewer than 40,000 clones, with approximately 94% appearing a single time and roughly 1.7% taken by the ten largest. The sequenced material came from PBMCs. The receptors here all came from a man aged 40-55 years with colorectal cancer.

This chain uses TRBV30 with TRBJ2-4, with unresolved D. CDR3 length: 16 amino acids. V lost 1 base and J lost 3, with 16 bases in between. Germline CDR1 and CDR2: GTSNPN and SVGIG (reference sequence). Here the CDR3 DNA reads TGTGCCTGGAGTGGTGACTGGGGTCCTGGCAAAAACATTCAGTACTTC. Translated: CAWSGDWGPGKNIQYF.

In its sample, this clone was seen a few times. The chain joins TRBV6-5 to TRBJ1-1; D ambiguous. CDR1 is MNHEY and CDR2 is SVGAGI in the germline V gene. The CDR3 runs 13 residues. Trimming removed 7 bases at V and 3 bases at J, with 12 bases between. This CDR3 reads CASTSGRDTEAFF. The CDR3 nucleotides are TGTGCCAGCACCTCCGGTAGGGACACTGAAGCTTTCTTT.

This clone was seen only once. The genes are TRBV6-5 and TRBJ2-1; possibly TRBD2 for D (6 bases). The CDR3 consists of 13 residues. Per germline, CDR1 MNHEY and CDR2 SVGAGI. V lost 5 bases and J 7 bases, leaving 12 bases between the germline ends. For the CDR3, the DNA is TGTGCCAGCAGTCCGGGGACTGGGAATGAGCAGTTCTTC. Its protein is CASSPGTGNEQFF.

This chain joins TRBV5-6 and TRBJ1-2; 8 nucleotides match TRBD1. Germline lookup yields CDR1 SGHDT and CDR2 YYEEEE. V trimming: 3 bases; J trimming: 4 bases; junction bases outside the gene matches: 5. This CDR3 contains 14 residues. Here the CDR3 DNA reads TGTGCCAGCAGCTCACCGGGGACAGGCTATGGCTACACCTTC. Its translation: CASSSPGTGYGYTF.

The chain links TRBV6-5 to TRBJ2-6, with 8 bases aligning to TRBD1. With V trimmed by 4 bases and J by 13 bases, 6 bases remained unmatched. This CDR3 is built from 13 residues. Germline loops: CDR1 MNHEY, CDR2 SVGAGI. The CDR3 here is CASSWDRSQVLTF. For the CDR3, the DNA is TGTGCCAGCAGTTGGGACAGGTCTCAAGTCCTGACTTTC.

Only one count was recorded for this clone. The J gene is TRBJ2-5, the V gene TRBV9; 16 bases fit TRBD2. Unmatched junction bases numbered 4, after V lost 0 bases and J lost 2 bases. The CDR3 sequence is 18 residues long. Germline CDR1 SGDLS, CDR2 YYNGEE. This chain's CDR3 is CASSVAVGLAGGQETQYF. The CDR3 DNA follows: TGTGCCAGCAGCGTAGCTGTGGGACTAGCGGGGGGGCAAGAGACCCAGTACTTC.

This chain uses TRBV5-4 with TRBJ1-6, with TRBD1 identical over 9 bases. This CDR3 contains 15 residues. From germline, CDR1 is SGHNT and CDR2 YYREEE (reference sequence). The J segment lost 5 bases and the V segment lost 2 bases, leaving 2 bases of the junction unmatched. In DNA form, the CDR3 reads TGTGCCAGCAGCTTTCGACAGGGGGATAATTCACCCCTCCACTTT. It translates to CASSFRQGDNSPLHF. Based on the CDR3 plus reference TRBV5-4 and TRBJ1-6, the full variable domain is ETGVTQSPTHLIKTRGQQVTLRCSSQSGHNTVSWYQQALGQGPQFIFQYYREEENGRGNFPPRFSGLQFPNYSSELNVNALELDDSALYLCASSFRQGDNSPLHFGNGTRLTVT.

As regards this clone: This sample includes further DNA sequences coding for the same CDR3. In nucleotides, the CDR3 is TGTGCCAGCAACAACGGTGGGACAGGGGGTGAAAAACTGTTTTTT. This gives the protein CASNNGGTGGEKLFF. The rearrangement uses TRBV5-4 and TRBJ1-4; TRBD1 matches 11 bases. The CDR3 has 15 amino acids. The germline gives CDR1 SGHNT, CDR2 YYREEE (reference sequence). V shed 6 bases and J 7 bases; nucleotides not matched to a gene: 8.

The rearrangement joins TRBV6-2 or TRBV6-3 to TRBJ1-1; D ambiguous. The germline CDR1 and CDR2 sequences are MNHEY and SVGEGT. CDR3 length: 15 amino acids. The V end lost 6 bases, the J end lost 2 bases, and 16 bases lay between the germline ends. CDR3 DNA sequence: TGTGCCAGCAGCACCCCCATGGGGTCAAACACTGAAGCTTTCTTT. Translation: CASSTPMGSNTEAFF.

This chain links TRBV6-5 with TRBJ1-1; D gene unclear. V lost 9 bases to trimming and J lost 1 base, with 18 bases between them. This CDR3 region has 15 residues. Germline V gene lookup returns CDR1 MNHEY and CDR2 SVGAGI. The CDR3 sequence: CASGEDIRSNTEAFF. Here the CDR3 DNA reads TGTGCCAGTGGAGAGGATATTCGTTCGAACACTGAAGCTTTCTTT.

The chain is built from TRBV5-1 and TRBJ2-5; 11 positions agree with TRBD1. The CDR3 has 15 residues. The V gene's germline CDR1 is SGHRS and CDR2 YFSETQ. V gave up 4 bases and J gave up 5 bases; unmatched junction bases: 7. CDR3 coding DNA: TGCGCCAGCAGCCCGGGGACAGGGGGTTGGGAGACCCAGTACTTC. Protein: CASSPGTGGWETQYF.

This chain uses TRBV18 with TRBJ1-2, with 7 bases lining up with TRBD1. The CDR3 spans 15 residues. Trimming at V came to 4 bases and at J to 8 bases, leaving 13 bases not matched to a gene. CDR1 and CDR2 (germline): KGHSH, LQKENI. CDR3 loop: CASSHETGRGGGYTF. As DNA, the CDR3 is TGTGCCAGCTCACATGAGACAGGGAGAGGTGGCGGCTACACCTTC.

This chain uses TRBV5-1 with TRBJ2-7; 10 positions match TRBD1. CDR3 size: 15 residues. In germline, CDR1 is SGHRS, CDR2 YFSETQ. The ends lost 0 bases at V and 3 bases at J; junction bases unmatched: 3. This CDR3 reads CASSLGDRGGYEQYF. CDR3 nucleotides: TGCGCCAGCAGCTTGGGGGACAGGGGAGGCTACGAGCAGTACTTC.

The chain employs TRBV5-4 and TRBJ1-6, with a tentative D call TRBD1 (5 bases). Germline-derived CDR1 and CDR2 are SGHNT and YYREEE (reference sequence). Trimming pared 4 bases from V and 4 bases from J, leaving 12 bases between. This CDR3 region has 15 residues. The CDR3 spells CASSSAGMYNSPLHF. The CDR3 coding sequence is TGTGCCAGCAGCAGTGCAGGGATGTATAATTCACCCCTCCACTTT.

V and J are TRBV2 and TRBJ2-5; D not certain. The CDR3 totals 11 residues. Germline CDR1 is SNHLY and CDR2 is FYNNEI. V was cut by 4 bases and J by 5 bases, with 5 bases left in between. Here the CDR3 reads CASSGHETQYF. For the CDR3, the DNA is TGTGCCAGCAGTGGCCACGAGACCCAGTACTTC.

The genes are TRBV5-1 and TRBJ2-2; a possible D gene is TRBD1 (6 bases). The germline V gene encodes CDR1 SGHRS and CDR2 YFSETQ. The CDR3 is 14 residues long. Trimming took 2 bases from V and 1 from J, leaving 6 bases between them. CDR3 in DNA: TGCGCCAGCAGCTTACAGGGGAACACCGGGGAGCTGTTTTTT. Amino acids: CASSLQGNTGELFF.

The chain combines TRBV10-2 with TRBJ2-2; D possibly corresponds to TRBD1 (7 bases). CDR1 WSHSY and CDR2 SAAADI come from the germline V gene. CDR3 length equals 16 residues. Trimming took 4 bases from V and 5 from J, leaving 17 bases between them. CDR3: CASSGGGGAQTGELFF. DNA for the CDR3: TGCGCCAGCAGTGGAGGGGGCGGGGCCCAGACCGGGGAGCTGTTTTTT.

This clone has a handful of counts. This CDR3 reads CASSYAGQGEKLFF. The CDR3 nucleotides read TGTGCCAGCAGTTACGCGGGACAGGGAGAAAAACTGTTTTTT. J is TRBJ1-4 and V is TRBV6-2 or TRBV6-3; TRBD1 matches 9 bases. V lost 2 bases and J lost 8; bases outside the gene matches: 3. CDR3 length: 14 residues. CDR1 is MNHEY, CDR2 SVGEGT, per germline.

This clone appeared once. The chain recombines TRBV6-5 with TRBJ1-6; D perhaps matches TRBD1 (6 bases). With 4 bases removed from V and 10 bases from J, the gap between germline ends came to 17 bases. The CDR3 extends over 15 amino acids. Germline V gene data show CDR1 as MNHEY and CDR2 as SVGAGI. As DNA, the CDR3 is TGTGCCAGCAGTTTACGGACAGCCGCGGGATCACCCCTCCACTTT. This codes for CASSLRTAAGSPLHF.

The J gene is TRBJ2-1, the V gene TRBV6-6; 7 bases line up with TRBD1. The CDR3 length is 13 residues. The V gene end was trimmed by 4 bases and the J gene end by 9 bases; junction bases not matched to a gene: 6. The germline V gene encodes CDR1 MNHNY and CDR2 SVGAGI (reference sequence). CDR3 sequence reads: CASSLRGRAEQFF. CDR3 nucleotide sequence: TGTGCCAGCAGTTTGAGGGGGCGGGCTGAGCAGTTCTTC.

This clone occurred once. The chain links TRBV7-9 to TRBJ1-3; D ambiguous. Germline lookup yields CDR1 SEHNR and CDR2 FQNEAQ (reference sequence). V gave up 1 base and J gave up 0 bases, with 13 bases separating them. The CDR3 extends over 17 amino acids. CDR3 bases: TGTGCCAGCAGCTTAGAGCATTCTGGGCTCTCTGGAAACACCATATATTTT. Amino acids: CASSLEHSGLSGNTIYF.

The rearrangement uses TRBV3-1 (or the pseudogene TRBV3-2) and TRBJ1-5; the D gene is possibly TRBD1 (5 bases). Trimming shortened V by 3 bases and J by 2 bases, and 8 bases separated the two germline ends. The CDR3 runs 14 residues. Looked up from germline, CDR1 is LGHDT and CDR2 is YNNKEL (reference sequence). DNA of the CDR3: TGTGCCAGCAGCCATTGGGGGGGCAATCAGCCCCAGCATTTT. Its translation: CASSHWGGNQPQHF.

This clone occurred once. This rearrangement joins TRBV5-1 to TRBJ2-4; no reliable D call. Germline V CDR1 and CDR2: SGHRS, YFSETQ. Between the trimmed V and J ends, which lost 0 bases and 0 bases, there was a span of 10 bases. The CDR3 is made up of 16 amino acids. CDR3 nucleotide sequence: TGCGCCAGCAGCTTGGCTAGTTCGCAAGCCAAAAACATTCAGTACTTC. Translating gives CASSLASSQAKNIQYF.

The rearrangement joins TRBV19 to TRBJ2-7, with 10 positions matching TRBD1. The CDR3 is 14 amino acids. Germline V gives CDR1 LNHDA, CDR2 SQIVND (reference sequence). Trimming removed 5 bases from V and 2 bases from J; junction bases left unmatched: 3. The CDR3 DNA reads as TGTGCCAGTAGTGCCGGGACAGGGGCCTACGAGCAGTACTTC. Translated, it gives CASSAGTGAYEQYF. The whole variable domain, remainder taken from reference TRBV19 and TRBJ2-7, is DGGITQSPKYLFRKEGQNVTLSCEQNLNHDAMYWYRQDPGQGLRLIYYSQIVNDFQKGDIAEGYSVSREKKESFPLTVTSAQKNPTAFYLCASSAGTGAYEQYFGPGTRLTVT.

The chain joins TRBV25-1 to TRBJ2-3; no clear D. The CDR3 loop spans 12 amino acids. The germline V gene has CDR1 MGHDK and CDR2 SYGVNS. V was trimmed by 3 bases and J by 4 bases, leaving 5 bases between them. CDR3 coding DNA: TGTGCCAGCAGTGATCCCGCAGATACGCAGTATTTT. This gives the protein CASSDPADTQYF.

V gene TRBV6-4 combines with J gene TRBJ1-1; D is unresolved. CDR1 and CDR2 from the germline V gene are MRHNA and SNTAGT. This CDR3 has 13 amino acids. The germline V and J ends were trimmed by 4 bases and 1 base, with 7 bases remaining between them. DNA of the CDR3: TGTGCCAGCAGTGCAAGCCCGAACACTGAAGCTTTCTTT. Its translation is CASSASPNTEAFF.

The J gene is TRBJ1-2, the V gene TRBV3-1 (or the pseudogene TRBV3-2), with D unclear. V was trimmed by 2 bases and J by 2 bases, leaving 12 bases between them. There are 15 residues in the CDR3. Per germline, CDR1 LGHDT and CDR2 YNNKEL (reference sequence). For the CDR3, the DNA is TGTGCCAGCAGCCAACCAGGAGGGCCCAACTATGGCTACACCTTC. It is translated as CASSQPGGPNYGYTF.

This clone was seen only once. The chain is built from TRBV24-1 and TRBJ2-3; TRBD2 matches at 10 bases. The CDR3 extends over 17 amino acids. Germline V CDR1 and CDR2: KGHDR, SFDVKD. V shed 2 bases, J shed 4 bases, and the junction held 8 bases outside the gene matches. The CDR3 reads CATSDSRGLAVPDTQYF. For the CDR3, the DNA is TGTGCCACCAGTGATTCCCGTGGACTAGCGGTTCCAGATACGCAGTATTTT.

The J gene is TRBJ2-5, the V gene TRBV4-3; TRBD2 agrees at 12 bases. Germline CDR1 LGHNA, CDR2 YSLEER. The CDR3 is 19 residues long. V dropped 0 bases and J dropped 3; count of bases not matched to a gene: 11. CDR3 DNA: TGCGCCAGCAGCCAAGATCTTGCGACTAGCGGGGGTACGGAAGAGACCCAGTACTTC. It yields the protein CASSQDLATSGGTEETQYF.

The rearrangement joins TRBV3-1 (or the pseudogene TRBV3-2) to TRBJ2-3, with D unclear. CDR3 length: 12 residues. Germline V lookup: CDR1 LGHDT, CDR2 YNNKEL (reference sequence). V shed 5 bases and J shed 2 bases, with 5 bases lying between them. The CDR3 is CASSYSTDTQYF. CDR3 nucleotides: TGTGCCAGCAGCTACTCCACAGATACGCAGTATTTT.

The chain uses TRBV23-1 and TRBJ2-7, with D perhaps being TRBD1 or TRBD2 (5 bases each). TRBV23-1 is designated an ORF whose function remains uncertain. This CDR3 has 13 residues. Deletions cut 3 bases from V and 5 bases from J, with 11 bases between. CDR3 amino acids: CASSHWGIDEQYF. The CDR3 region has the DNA TGCGCCAGCAGTCATTGGGGGATCGACGAGCAGTACTTC.